Below, one T cell receptor beta chain is given with its context. Its antigen is still unknown. This record comes from a study of STAT5B mutations in CD4+ large granular lymphocyte leukemia. Findings and caveats of the study: Data were not HLA-matched across samples. No patients shared main leukemic clonotypes, though less than 30% appeared at low frequency elsewhere. Without putative leukemic clones, patient CD4-sorted repertoires remained more clonal than healthy CD4+ repertoires.

Here immunoSEQ multiplex PCR was the method, and the copy in TCRdb shows in-frame clones only, minus some. The sample has around 32,000 clones; around 85% are singletons. The sample taken for sequencing was CD4+ T cells from blood buffy coats. This TCR was recovered from a human donor in good health.

This chain's CDR3 is CASSLSVAGGLGYEQYF. CDR3 coding DNA: TGTGCCAGCAGCTTGTCGGTAGCGGGGGGGCTGGGCTACGAGCAGTACTTC. The chain employs TRBV5-5 and TRBJ2-7, with TRBD2 identical over 11 bases. V shed 1 base, J shed 3 bases, and the junction held 9 bases outside the gene matches. Germline assignment: CDR1 SGHKS and CDR2 YYEKEE (reference sequence). The CDR3 sequence is 17 residues long.